Below are 8 T cell receptor beta chains sequenced from a single sample in a study of T cells after posttransplantation cyclophosphamide. Generated by immunoSEQ multiplex PCR, the TCRdb table keeps only in-frame clones and is missing some. The sample holds 35,000 to 40,000 clones, and no clone turns up only once. The sample comprised PBMCs. These receptors were obtained from a man under 40 in good health and a related stem cell transplant donor.

CDR3 bases: TGCGCCAGCAGCCCCGGGACAGGGGATGGGGACACTGAAGCTTTCTTT. Translating gives CASSPGTGDGDTEAFF. The chain joins TRBV5-1 to TRBJ1-1; TRBD1 matches at 10 bases. This CDR3 is built from 16 residues. From germline, CDR1 is SGHRS and CDR2 YFSETQ. The trim removed 4 bases at V and 3 bases at J, leaving 9 bases unmatched.

The V and J genes are TRBV9 and TRBJ1-2; D not certain. The CDR3 runs to 13 residues. CDR1 is SGDLS and CDR2 is YYNGEE in the germline V gene. The V and J ends lost 0 bases and 3 bases respectively, with 6 bases between them. CDR3 sequence: CASSVDSDYGYTF. DNA for the CDR3: TGTGCCAGCAGCGTAGATTCGGACTATGGCTACACCTTC.

This clone was detected a few times. The CDR3 reads CASSHVVWGGQETQYF. The CDR3 DNA follows: TGTGCCAGCAGCCACGTGGTGTGGGGGGGGCAAGAGACCCAGTACTTC. The chain links TRBV4-2 to TRBJ2-5; 7 bases are a match to TRBD2. The CDR3 extends over 16 amino acids. The germline V gene encodes CDR1 LGHNA and CDR2 YNFKEQ. V was clipped by 3 bases and J by 2 bases; unmatched bases: 9.

The table lists this clone with many counts. This chain uses TRBV11-2 with TRBJ2-7; 10 bases match TRBD1. CDR1 and CDR2 (germline): SGHAT, FQNNGV. The V and J ends lost 4 bases and 7 bases, in that order; junction bases with no gene match: 10. The CDR3 is made up of 15 amino acids. The CDR3 sequence is CASSSQLGQGFEQYF. CDR3 DNA: TGTGCCAGCAGCTCCCAATTGGGACAGGGGTTTGAGCAGTACTTC.

This clone was seen repeatedly, ten times or more. The V and J genes are TRBV6-1 and TRBJ1-2; 8 bases are shared with TRBD1. V shed 4 bases, J shed 5 bases, and the junction held 9 bases outside the gene matches. CDR3 length equals 15 residues. In germline, CDR1 is MNHNS, CDR2 SASEGT. The CDR3 protein is CASSASPGQAYGYTF. The CDR3 region has the DNA TGTGCCAGCAGTGCCTCTCCGGGACAGGCGTATGGCTACACCTTC.

This clone was recorded at least ten times. The V call is TRBV5-8, the J call TRBJ2-7; TRBD1 aligns across 9 bases. The J segment lost 2 bases and the V segment lost 2 bases, leaving 2 bases of the junction unmatched. Germline loops: CDR1 SGHTS, CDR2 YDEGEE. CDR3 length: 14 amino acids. The CDR3 sequence is CASSLGTGTYEQYF. The CDR3 DNA sequence: TGTGCCAGCAGCTTAGGGACAGGGACCTACGAGCAGTACTTC.

This clone was observed many times. The chain uses TRBV2 and TRBJ1-2; D perhaps matches TRBD1 (6 bases). CDR3 length: 12 amino acids. Germline V gene data show CDR1 as SNHLY and CDR2 as FYNNEI. Trimming removed 6 bases from V and 8 bases from J, with 13 bases in between. The CDR3 protein is CASSHRVKGYTF. The CDR3 DNA reads TGTGCCAGCAGCCACAGGGTCAAGGGCTACACCTTC.

The table lists this clone with many counts. The V and J genes are TRBV6-2 or TRBV6-3 and TRBJ1-5; TRBD1 matches at 9 bases. The V segment lost 6 bases and the J segment 3 bases; nucleotides outside the gene matches: 15. This CDR3 is built from 18 residues. Germline CDR1 is MNHEY and CDR2 is SVGEGT. The CDR3 bases are TGTGCCAGCAGCCCCATCAATCTCGGGACAGGGAACAATCAGCCCCAGCATTTT. It translates to CASSPINLGTGNNQPQHF.